This T cell receptor beta chain is drawn from a study of blood T cell repertoires in COVID-19. TCRdb's table, derived via immunoSEQ multiplex PCR, lists solely in-frame clones and lacks some. The sample shows 200,000 to 300,000 clones, 90% of them seen only once. This CDR3 region has 14 residues. CDR1 is SGHAT, CDR2 FQNNGV, per germline. V was pared by 1 base and J by 3 bases, with 9 bases between. Sequences were obtained from PBMCs or T cells enriched from blood (not recorded which). The chain combines TRBV11-2 with TRBJ2-5; no firm D call. This TCR came from a man aged 50 or older who had been exposed to COVID-19. The CDR3 DNA sequence: TGTGCCAGCAGCTTAGGTAGTTTGGAAGAGACCCAGTACTTC. Translation: CASSLGSLEETQYF.